The present T cell receptor (beta chain) was sequenced within a study of T cells in Graves' hyperthyroidism and ophthalmopathy. This clonotype appeared a single time. Its matching antigen is unknown. The hyperthyroidism was newly diagnosed and had lasted under 2 months; the patients were aged 18 to 65. Diagnoses used clinical symptoms, serum thyroxine and TRAb, thyroid ultrasound and orbital computed tomography. Whole-study findings and limits: A median around 5.9 months before onset, the model predicted ophthalmopathy.

Amplification of TCR beta CDR3 regions was performed using RNA transcripts as template. Carried out on the TCR CDR3, a first-round RT-PCR used the HTBI primer set. TCRdb passed the multiplex PCR reads through MiXCR, listing each CDR3 protein once. Among some 510,000 distinct CDR3 sequences listed, under 60% were seen once. The source material was peripheral blood or thyroid tissue (not recorded which). This clonotype was obtained from a woman aged 18-29 years with Graves' hyperthyroidism.

The DNA of the CDR3 is TGTGCCAGTAGGCTAATGGGACAGAGGTATAGCAATCAGCCCCAGCATTTT. This codes for CASRLMGQRYSNQPQHF. The chain is built from TRBV19 and TRBJ1-5; TRBD1 matches at 7 bases. The CDR3 is made up of 17 amino acids. J lost 0 bases, V lost 6 bases, and 11 bases had no gene match. Per germline, CDR1 LNHDA and CDR2 SQIVND (reference sequence). The full variable domain, with the rest looked up from reference TRBV19 and TRBJ1-5, is DGGITQSPKYLFRKEGQNVTLSCEQNLNHDAMYWYRQDPGQGLRLIYYSQIVNDFQKGDIAEGYSVSREKKESFPLTVTSAQKNPTAFYLCASRLMGQRYSNQPQHFGDGTRLSIL.